The table lists the clone carrying this TCR beta chain with a few counts. Its target is unknown. The sample is drawn from a study of response to subunit inactivated influenza vaccine. TCRdb fed the RT-PCR reads into MiXCR, producing one record per CDR3 protein. The table has roughly 650,000 distinct CDR3 sequences, around 15% seen once. Study outcomes and limitations: T cells newly recruited by each seasonal influenza vaccination are few, the authors suggested.

The starting material was PBMCs from blood, obtained roughly 15 days before vaccination. The sequence derives from a man aged 45-65 years who received an inactivated influenza vaccine.

The CDR3 loop reads CASSQGFFRGTRTDTQYF. CDR3 nucleotides: TGCGCCAGCAGCCAGGGCTTTTTTCGGGGGACCAGGACAGATACGCAGTATTTT. This chain links TRBV4-1 with TRBJ2-3, with a tentative D call TRBD2 (6 bases). Trimming took 3 bases from V and 3 from J, leaving 22 bases between them. In germline, CDR1 is MGHRA, CDR2 YSYEKL. The CDR3 is made up of 18 amino acids.